This TCR beta chain was sequenced during a study of cytomegalovirus exposure and HLA in healthy donors. Study conclusions and caveats: TCR beta V- and J-gene trimming, according to a later analysis, was linked to a missense DCLRE1C variant. Some TCR beta chains (approximately 180 of them) were listed as cytomegalovirus-associated. A later analysis reported that several of the most significant clusters appeared to be linked to common viral pathogens, among them Epstein-Barr virus.

Germline CDR1 and CDR2: MDHEN and SYDVKM. The V and J ends lost 5 bases and 11 bases respectively, with 13 bases between them. The CDR3 extends over 13 amino acids. Points on this clone: Antigen unknown.

PCR was performed using 60 Vbeta and 13 Jbeta primers. Produced via immunoSEQ multiplex PCR; TCRdb's table is partial and in-frame only. The table has approximately 150,000 clones, roughly 80% seen once. All donors participated as healthy donors of bone marrow. V gene TRBV28 combines with J gene TRBJ1-6; D is perhaps TRBD1 (5 bases). The clonotype originates from a man aged 25-45 years in good health and CMV-seropositive. The sample taken for sequencing was PBMCs. In nucleotides, the CDR3 is TGTGCCAGCAGTGTAAGGTGGGGCGCACCCCTCCACTTT. This sequence encodes CASSVRWGAPLHF.